One sample yielded the 20 T cell receptor beta chains listed below, sequenced in a study of shared clonotypes between healthy human individuals. The table came from immunoSEQ multiplex PCR; TCRdb's copy has only in-frame clones and leaves some out. The sample lists hundreds of thousands of clones; 92% were seen once. CD45RO negativity and positive selection for CCR7 defined naive CD8 cells, a population that excluded terminally differentiated effector memory CD45RA+ cells. Sequenced: naive CD8+ T cells sorted from blood. The receptors were sampled from a man aged 25 to 40 in good health.

V usage is TRBV10-3 and J usage is TRBJ2-7; D is unclear. V lost 0 bases and J 5 bases, leaving 8 bases between the germline ends. The CDR3 consists of 13 residues. Germline loops: CDR1 ENHRY, CDR2 SYGVKD. CDR3 protein: CAISESVVHEQYF. The DNA of the CDR3 is TGTGCCATCAGTGAGTCTGTGGTCCACGAGCAGTACTTC.

This clone was seen once. This sequence joins TRBV27 and TRBJ2-7; perhaps TRBD1 as D (6 bases). The CDR3 is 13 residues long. CDR1 MNHEY and CDR2 SMNVEV come from the germline V gene (reference sequence). Between the trimmed V and J ends, which lost 4 bases and 1 base, there was a span of 8 bases. The CDR3 spells CASSWQGSYEQYF. As DNA, the CDR3 is TGTGCCAGCAGTTGGCAGGGGTCCTACGAGCAGTACTTC.

This chain links TRBV10-3 with TRBJ1-1, with D possibly TRBD1 on 6 matching bases. V shed 4 bases and J shed 1 base, with 13 bases lying between them. The germline gives CDR1 ENHRY, CDR2 SYGVKD. The length of the CDR3 is 15 residues. The DNA of the CDR3 is TGTGCCATCAGTGGTCCAGGGGAATCGAACACTGAAGCTTTCTTT. Translated: CAISGPGESNTEAFF.

The chain carries TRBV5-6 and TRBJ1-2, with TRBD1 identical over 10 bases. V lost 1 base, J lost 4 bases, and 4 bases stayed unmatched. The CDR3 consists of 15 residues. Germline values: CDR1 SGHDT, CDR2 YYEEEE. Here the CDR3 reads CASSLPGQGSYGYTF. DNA for the CDR3: TGTGCCAGCAGCTTGCCGGGACAGGGGAGCTATGGCTACACCTTC.

This chain uses TRBV10-1 with TRBJ2-1; TRBD2 matches at 13 bases. Germline trimming cut 3 bases from V and 3 bases from J; bases unmatched to any gene: 2. The CDR3 has 16 residues. The germline gives CDR1 WNHNN, CDR2 SYGVQD (reference sequence). The CDR3 DNA reads TGCGCCAGCAGTGATGGGACTAGCGGGAACTACAATGAGCAGTTCTTC. It yields the protein CASSDGTSGNYNEQFF.

The genes are TRBV5-1 and TRBJ2-2; D is unresolved. The CDR3 sequence is 15 residues long. V was pared by 0 bases and J by 1 base, with 7 bases between. CDR1 is SGHRS and CDR2 is YFSETQ in the germline V gene. CDR3 region: CASSLDRVNTGELFF. CDR3 coding DNA: TGCGCCAGCAGCTTGGATAGGGTGAACACCGGGGAGCTGTTTTTT. Full variable domain (outside the CDR3, taken from reference TRBV5-1 and TRBJ2-2): KAGVTQTPRYLIKTRGQQVTLSCSPISGHRSVSWYQQTPGQGLQFLFEYFSETQRNKGNFPGRFSGRQFSNSRSEMNVSTLELGDSALYLCASSLDRVNTGELFFGEGSRLTVL.

This sequence joins TRBV13 and TRBJ2-1; TRBD2 aligns across 7 bases. V gave up 0 bases and J gave up 4 bases; unmatched junction bases: 9. Germline V CDR1 and CDR2: PRHDT, FYEKMQ (reference sequence). This CDR3 region has 17 residues. The CDR3: CASSLGGGARTYNEQFF. CDR3 DNA sequence: TGTGCCAGCAGCTTAGGGGGAGGGGCGCGTACGTACAATGAGCAGTTCTTC.

This clone turned up a few times. The chain has TRBV7-2 and TRBJ2-1; D is undetermined. Germline CDR1 SGHTA, CDR2 FQGNSA. Trimming left V 2 bases short and J 7 bases short, with 9 bases between. The CDR3 extends over 13 amino acids. The CDR3 spells CASSLPYSNEQFF. Here the CDR3 DNA reads TGTGCCAGCAGCTTACCATACTCGAATGAGCAGTTCTTC.

The rearrangement uses TRBV27 and TRBJ2-3, with 8 bases lining up with TRBD2. The CDR3 consists of 15 residues. With V trimmed by 3 bases and J by 4 bases, 6 bases remained unmatched. Per germline, CDR1 MNHEY and CDR2 SMNVEV (reference sequence). The CDR3 loop is CASSLAWTSSDTQYF. CDR3 coding DNA: TGTGCCAGCAGTTTGGCCTGGACTAGCTCAGATACGCAGTATTTT.

The chain is built from TRBV19 and TRBJ2-1; 11 bases align to TRBD2. J was trimmed by 3 bases and V by 7 bases; bases with no gene match: 5. The CDR3 runs 15 residues. Germline-derived CDR1 and CDR2 are LNHDA and SQIVND (reference sequence). Here the CDR3 reads CASIGTSGIYNEQFF. CDR3 DNA: TGTGCCAGTATTGGGACTAGCGGTATCTACAATGAGCAGTTCTTC.

Of note for this clone: Other DNA sequences within the sample encode an identical CDR3. The CDR3 sequence: CASSPGQGGYGYTF. CDR3 in DNA: TGTGCCAGCAGTCCCGGACAGGGAGGTTATGGCTACACCTTC. This rearrangement joins TRBV27 to TRBJ1-2, with TRBD1 matching over 8 bases. Trimming at V came to 5 bases and at J to 5 bases, leaving 7 bases not matched to a gene. From germline, CDR1 is MNHEY and CDR2 SMNVEV (reference sequence). The CDR3 sequence is 14 residues long.

Turning to this clone: Additional DNA sequences in this sample encode the identical CDR3. The CDR3 bases are TGTGCCAGCAGTTTATCAGGGGACACTGAAGCTTTCTTT. This translates into CASSLSGDTEAFF. The chain has TRBV28 and TRBJ1-1; possible D gene TRBD1, 6 bases. V lost 1 base and J lost 3, with 6 bases in between. The germline V gene has CDR1 MDHEN and CDR2 SYDVKM. The CDR3 covers 13 residues.

V gene TRBV2 combines with J gene TRBJ1-4; D is unclear. Per the germline V gene, CDR1 is SNHLY and CDR2 is FYNNEI. CDR3 size: 13 residues. V dropped 8 bases and J dropped 9 bases, with 16 bases sitting between them. The CDR3, as DNA: TGTGCCAGCGGTGCGATGTATGGAAAAAAACTGTTTTTT. Its translation is CASGAMYGKKLFF.

The chain recombines TRBV28 with TRBJ2-1; 7 positions agree with TRBD2. The CDR3 length is 15 residues. J was trimmed by 4 bases and V by 5 bases; bases with no gene match: 8. Germline-derived CDR1 and CDR2 are MDHEN and SYDVKM. CDR3: CASSVGTTLYNEQFF. For the CDR3, the DNA is TGTGCCAGCAGTGTCGGGACTACCTTATACAATGAGCAGTTCTTC.

The chain recombines TRBV9 with TRBJ2-1; 7 bases match TRBD1. This CDR3 is 14 amino acids long. Trimming took 5 bases from V and 3 from J; bases not matched to a gene: 5. Per germline, CDR1 SGDLS and CDR2 YYNGEE. The CDR3 spells CASRGDSDYNEQFF. The CDR3 DNA reads TGTGCCAGCAGGGGGGACAGTGACTACAATGAGCAGTTCTTC.

The gene calls are TRBV6-5 and TRBJ1-2, with D possibly being TRBD1 (6 bases). V was trimmed by 5 bases and J by 7 bases, leaving 11 bases between them. The CDR3 contains 12 residues. Germline CDR1 and CDR2: MNHEY and SVGAGI. The CDR3: CASSPGTSGYTF. CDR3 in DNA: TGTGCCAGCAGTCCGGGGACAAGTGGCTACACCTTC.

The gene calls are TRBV7-2 and TRBJ2-7; a weak D match, TRBD1 (5 bases). V was shortened by 5 bases and J by 3 bases, with 17 bases between the two germline ends. The CDR3 spans 15 residues. Looked up from germline, CDR1 is SGHTA and CDR2 is FQGNSA. In DNA form, the CDR3 reads TGTGCCAGCAGCCGAGGCCAGGGAAGGGGCTACGAGCAGTACTTC. Protein product: CASSRGQGRGYEQYF.

J is TRBJ2-7 and V is TRBV4-1; 10 nucleotides align to TRBD1. Trimming cost V 3 bases and J 6 bases; bases outside gene matches: 8. In germline, CDR1 is MGHRA, CDR2 YSYEKL. This CDR3 has 15 amino acids. CDR3 sequence (DNA): TGCGCCAGCAGCCAGTCCGGGACAGGGGTGCGCGAGCAGTACTTC. Its protein is CASSQSGTGVREQYF.

This chain links TRBV7-9 with TRBJ1-2; D is unclear. Germline V gene sequence: CDR1 SEHNR, CDR2 FQNEAQ (reference sequence). This CDR3 contains 12 residues. Trimming shortened V by 3 bases and J by 7 bases, and 9 bases separated the two germline ends. CDR3 DNA: TGTGCCAGCAGCTTCGGGTCCCCTGGCTACACCTTC. Translation gives CASSFGSPGYTF.

Concerning this clone: Other DNA sequences within the sample encode an identical CDR3. This chain connects TRBV4-1 to TRBJ2-7; D uncertain. The V and J ends lost 1 base and 5 bases respectively, with 3 bases between them. Germline V gene lookup returns CDR1 MGHRA and CDR2 YSYEKL. The CDR3 loop spans 11 amino acids. The chain's CDR3 is CASSQGDEQYF. CDR3 in DNA: TGCGCCAGCAGCCAAGGCGACGAGCAGTACTTC.